This entry is about one T cell receptor (beta chain). What it binds is not known. The data derive from a study of cytomegalovirus exposure and HLA in healthy donors. Study-wide results and caveats: Overall, roughly 170 TCR beta chains were annotated as cytomegalovirus-associated. HLA alleles were associated with 15,000 to 20,000 TCR beta sequences in a later analysis at 0.05 false discovery rate. Later on, an analysis found that several of the most significant clusters appeared to be linked to common viral pathogens, which included parvovirus B19.

The PCR used 60 Vbeta and 13 Jbeta primers. Here immunoSEQ multiplex PCR was the method, and the copy in TCRdb shows in-frame clones only, minus some. The sample consists of 100,000 to 150,000 clones, 80% of them appearing once. Each donor was nominally healthy when sampled (though unrecorded immune exposures were likely). V lost 8 bases to trimming and J lost 5 bases; unmatched junction nucleotides: 4. The CDR3 is 15 residues long. CDR1 and CDR2 from the germline V gene are MRHNA and SNTAGT. Sequences were obtained from PBMCs. The rearrangement uses TRBV6-4 and TRBJ2-3, with 16 bases identical to TRBD2. The TCR was taken from a man aged 25-45 years in good health and CMV-seronegative. CDR3 sequence: CASAGTSGGGDTQYF. CDR3 nucleotide sequence: TGTGCCAGCGCTGGGACTAGCGGGGGGGGAGATACGCAGTATTTT.